This T cell receptor (beta chain) was profiled in a study of T cell responses to AZD1222 COVID-19 vaccine. Germline V lookup: CDR1 MNHEY, CDR2 SMNVEV (reference sequence). CDR3 size: 11 residues. Clones were sequenced by immunoSEQ multiplex PCR, and TCRdb holds only the in-frame ones, with some missing. The table shows over 150,000 clones, with roughly 94% occurring only once. In the case of this clone: The antigen remains undetermined.

General study findings and limits: No repertoire was sampled before or during the peak T cell response, only after it. Among those given AZD1222, only five or six were seropositive at baseline.

The J gene is TRBJ1-2, the V gene TRBV27; perhaps TRBD1 as D (6 bases). The sample in question was peripheral blood, obtained on day 0 of MenACWY control vaccination. This TCR derives from an adult in good health. CDR3 sequence reads: CAAGGRAGYTF. The CDR3 nucleotides read TGTGCTGCGGGGGGCCGCGCGGGCTACACCTTC.